In its sample, the clone carrying this T cell receptor beta chain was seen many times. Its target is unknown. The data were obtained in a study of human T cells and chemical hapten exposure. Study overall: Per-sample TCR yield variability stemmed mainly from small pooled library volume differences.

Study-wide findings and caveats: A positive correlation with patch test score was found for PT1 expanded TCR counts.

A single record per CDR3 protein comes from TCRdb applying MiXCR to the RACE reads. The sample has around 380,000 distinct CDR3 sequences, over 5% seen once. This sample's time point: pre-sensitization, week 0. Documented treatment: therapeutic diphenylcyclopropenone sensitization with weekly scalp DPC. Donors, patients with alopecia ranging from 18 to 70 years old and judged suitable for DPC, provided samples. The source of this sequence is a woman aged 18-29 years with alopecia areata. Some clones in this sample may be carry-over from other donors' samples. The material sequenced was whole blood, taken in connection with sensitization to the hapten diphenylcyclopropenone (DPC).

This CDR3 is CASSSNRGTNEKLFF. The CDR3 DNA follows: TGTGCCAGCAGCTCGAACAGGGGGACTAATGAAAAACTGTTTTTT. V usage is TRBV7-2 and J usage is TRBJ1-4, with 8 bases that match TRBD1. Germline CDR1 reads SGHTA; CDR2 reads FQGNSA. The CDR3 contains 15 residues. Trimming cost V 4 bases and J 2 bases; bases outside gene matches: 3.